This TCR beta chain derives from a study of T cell repertoires in cytomegalovirus infection. MiXCR, applied by TCRdb to the reads, yields one record per CDR3 protein. The repertoire holds more than 200,000 distinct CDR3 sequences, 8% to 9.5% seen once, with about 15% in the top ten. This CDR3 has 15 amino acids. Trimming at V came to 7 bases and at J to 8 bases, leaving 10 bases not matched to a gene. The V gene's germline CDR1 is LNHDA and CDR2 SQIVND (reference sequence). Findings and limits, study-wide: Ex vivo responses were dominated by HLA-C-restricted CMV-specific TCR beta clonotypes.

This clonotype was detected many times. Its antigen is unidentified. This receptor was taken from a human donor in good health (CMV status not recorded). Some clones in this sample may be carry-over from other donors' samples. The chain couples TRBV19 to TRBJ2-1; 11 positions match TRBD1. Sequencing was performed on PBMCs. The CDR3 loop is CASNPSGQGADEQFF. The CDR3 nucleotides read TGTGCCAGTAACCCGTCAGGACAGGGGGCGGATGAGCAGTTCTTC.